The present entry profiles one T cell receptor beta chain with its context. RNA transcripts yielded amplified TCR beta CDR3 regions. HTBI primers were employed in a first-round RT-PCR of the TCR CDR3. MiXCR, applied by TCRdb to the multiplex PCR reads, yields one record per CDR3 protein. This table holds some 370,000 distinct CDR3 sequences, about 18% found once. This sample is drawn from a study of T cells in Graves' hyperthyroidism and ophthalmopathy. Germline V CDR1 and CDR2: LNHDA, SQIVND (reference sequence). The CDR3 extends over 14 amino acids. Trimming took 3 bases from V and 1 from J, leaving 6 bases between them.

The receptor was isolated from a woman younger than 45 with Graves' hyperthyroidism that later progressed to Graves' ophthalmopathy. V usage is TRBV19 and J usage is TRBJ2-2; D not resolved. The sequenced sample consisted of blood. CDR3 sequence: CASSIALNTGELFF. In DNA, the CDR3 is TGTGCCAGTAGTATCGCCCTGAACACCGGGGAGCTGTTTTTT.